The clone carrying this T cell receptor (beta chain) has a handful of counts. Its antigen is as yet unknown. The sample comes from a study of blood T cells in healthy people across ages. General study results and limits: Strong correlation linked observed beta diversity and percent naive T cells. Per million T cells, TCR beta diversity dropped about linearly as age rose.

The CDR3 totals 16 residues. The germline V gene encodes CDR1 SQVTM and CDR2 ANQGSEA. The ends lost 1 base at V and 3 bases at J; junction bases unmatched: 9. The extraction recovered at least 5 micrograms of total RNA per sample. Sample-barcoded 5' priming and a J-beta primer mix drove a second PCR of roughly 6 to 12 cycles. Each sample provided no less than 3 million CDR3-containing paired-end reads. Via MiXCR, TCRdb re-called the 5' RACE reads, giving one row per CDR3 protein. In the table there are approximately 1,700,000 distinct CDR3 sequences, more than 35% of which are singletons. The sample comprised blood. The chain uses TRBV29-1 and TRBJ1-2; 9 nucleotides agree with TRBD1. This sequence originates from a human donor in good health. The CDR3 sequence: CSVEADRGNVDYGYTF. CDR3 in DNA: TGCAGCGTTGAAGCGGACAGGGGTAACGTTGACTATGGCTACACCTTC.